This T cell receptor (beta chain) was found in a study of technical replicates of blood from a few donors. TCRdb keeps only in-frame clones here, not all; method: immunoSEQ multiplex PCR. The profile covers approximately 78,000 clones, with roughly 95% appearing a single time and more than 0.2% taken by the ten largest. From germline, CDR1 is LNHDA and CDR2 SQIVND (reference sequence). The CDR3 contains 17 residues. J lost 1 base, V lost 9 bases, and 7 bases had no gene match. The clonotype comes from a human donor in good health. Specimen: T cells isolated from PBMCs. V and J are TRBV19 and TRBJ2-1, with 15 bases aligning to TRBD2. The CDR3 nucleotides read TGTGCCAGCGGGGGACTAGCGGGGGGTCAATCCTACAATGAGCAGTTCTTC. It yields the protein CASGGLAGGQSYNEQFF.